Below are 8 T cell receptor beta chains sequenced from a single sample in a study of glioma-infiltrating T cells. Amplification of TCR alpha and beta CDR3 regions from RNA used iRepertoire nested multiplex PCR. TCRdb recomputed calls from the multiplex PCR reads with MiXCR, one row per CDR3 protein. The sample has roughly 350,000 distinct CDR3 sequences, 41% seen once. Specimen: glioma tissue, nonneoplastic brain tissue, or PBMCs (not recorded which). The receptors stem from a human donor with low-grade glioma or glioblastoma, undergoing nonglioma brain surgery, or in good health (not recorded which).

This clonotype was found many times. This sequence joins TRBV6-1 and TRBJ2-7, with TRBD1 matching over 8 bases. V shed 8 bases and J 3 bases; nucleotides not matched to a gene: 9. There are 14 residues in the CDR3. CDR1 MNHNS and CDR2 SASEGT come from the germline V gene. CDR3 loop: CASDQGTGDYEQYF. CDR3 in DNA: TGTGCCAGCGATCAGGGGACAGGCGACTACGAGCAGTACTTC.

This clonotype was observed once. Possible read error: a much larger clone is one base away. This chain connects TRBV27 to TRBJ2-7; no definite D call. The CDR3 is 13 residues long. Germline CDR1 MNHEY, CDR2 SMNVEV (reference sequence). In nucleotides, the CDR3 is TGTGTCAGCAGTTTTTTGGATTCCTACGAGCAGTACTTC. It codes for CVSSFLDSYEQYF.

In nucleotides, the CDR3 is TGTGCCAGCAGCTCCTCGGACGGGTACGAGCAGTACTTC. This translates into CASSSSDGYEQYF. This chain joins TRBV7-2 and TRBJ2-7; D remains ambiguous. This CDR3 comprises 13 residues. V lost 4 bases and J 4 bases, leaving 11 bases between the germline ends. Germline values: CDR1 SGHTA, CDR2 FQGNSA.

The rearrangement links TRBV15 to TRBJ1-5; D unresolved. From germline, CDR1 is LNHNV and CDR2 YYDKDF (reference sequence). This CDR3 has 14 residues. Trimming took 11 bases from V and 7 from J, leaving 21 bases between them. CDR3 residues: CAPGRDQDRQPQHF. The CDR3 nucleotides read TGTGCCCCCGGCAGAGATCAGGATCGACAGCCCCAGCATTTT.

The rearrangement uses TRBV2 and TRBJ2-5; D is undetermined. From germline, CDR1 is SNHLY and CDR2 FYNNEI. The CDR3 runs to 13 residues. Between the trimmed V and J ends, which lost 3 bases and 6 bases, there was a span of 11 bases. CDR3 nucleotide sequence: TGTGCCAGCAGTGATCCAAGGGCCAAGACCCAGTACTTC. This codes for CASSDPRAKTQYF.

The chain joins TRBV19 to TRBJ2-7; D unclear. The germline V gene encodes CDR1 LNHDA and CDR2 SQIVND (reference sequence). This CDR3 has 12 residues. The V gene lost 5 bases and the J gene lost 5 bases, with 10 bases spanning the gap. As DNA, the CDR3 is TGTGCCAGTAGTCCCTCGGGCCACGAGCAGTACTTC. Its translation is CASSPSGHEQYF. Filled out from reference TRBV19 and TRBJ2-7, the complete variable domain reads DGGITQSPKYLFRKEGQNVTLSCEQNLNHDAMYWYRQDPGQGLRLIYYSQIVNDFQKGDIAEGYSVSREKKESFPLTVTSAQKNPTAFYLCASSPSGHEQYFGPGTRLTVT.

The chain uses TRBV24-1 and TRBJ2-2, with 9 bases fitting TRBD2. The CDR3 is made up of 18 amino acids. In germline, CDR1 is KGHDR, CDR2 SFDVKD. V dropped 5 bases and J dropped 1; count of bases not matched to a gene: 10. The chain's CDR3 is CATSVRPGLARNTGELFF. The CDR3 nucleotides read TGTGCCACCAGTGTGAGGCCGGGACTAGCTCGGAACACCGGGGAGCTGTTTTTT.

This clonotype was counted many times. V usage is TRBV15 and J usage is TRBJ2-3; no clear D gene. V lost 0 bases and J 4 bases, leaving 5 bases between the germline ends. Germline assignment: CDR1 LNHNV and CDR2 YYDKDF (reference sequence). The CDR3 covers 13 residues. CDR3 in DNA: TGTGCCACCAGCAGAGATAGGCCAGATACGCAGTATTTT. Residues: CATSRDRPDTQYF.